The rows below give T cell receptor beta chains drawn from one sample of a study of STAT3 mutations in large granular lymphocyte leukemia. The protocol was immunoSEQ multiplex PCR, while the TCRdb copy is restricted to in-frame clones and leaves out a portion. The sample consists of roughly 13,000 clones, approximately 88% of them appearing once. The sequencing input was PBMCs. All receptors derive from a human donor with T large granular lymphocyte leukemia. Some clones in this sample may be carry-over from other donors' samples. CDR3s include the opening cysteine and the closing phenylalanine or tryptophan. The D gene is left open where the match is weak. Clone sizes are given selectively: once, few, many, or a class where the clone is expanded.

NA | TRBJ1-2 | TRBV4-2 | NA | CASSQDLRGANYGYTF | TGTGCCAGCAGCCAGGACCTCAGGGGAGCTAACTATGGCTACACCTTC
NA | TRBJ1-2 | TRBV28 | NA | CASSLPGMGGGGYTF | TGTGCCAGCAGTTTACCCGGAATGGGGGGGGGAGGCTACACCTTC
NA | TRBJ1-2 | TRBV4-2 | NA | CASSQAGTTYGYTF | TGTGCCAGCAGCCAAGCAGGGACGACATATGGCTACACCTTC
TRBD2 | TRBJ2-3 | TRBV5-4 | NA | CASSSREGTDTQYF | TGTGCCAGCAGCTCCCGGGAGGGCACAGATACGCAGTATTTT
TRBD2 | TRBJ2-5 | TRBV7-9 | NA | CASSLVIAGETQYF | TGTGCCAGCAGCTTAGTAATAGCGGGAGAGACCCAGTACTTC
TRBD1 | TRBJ2-3 | TRBV28 | NA | CAGEDRGTYTQYF | TGTGCCGGCGAGGACAGGGGCACATATACGCAGTATTTT
NA | TRBJ2-1 | TRBV9 | NA | CASSVVNRGEQFF | TGTGCCAGCAGCGTAGTCAATAGGGGTGAGCAGTTCTTC
TRBD1 | TRBJ1-5 | TRBV9 | NA | CASSVGTGGDQPQHF | TGTGCCAGCAGCGTTGGAACAGGGGGCGATCAGCCCCAGCATTTT
NA | TRBJ1-6 | TRBV5-1 | NA | CASSYSPPYNSPLHF | TGCGCCAGCAGTTATTCCCCCCCCTATAATTCACCCCTCCACTTT
TRBD1 | TRBJ1-2 | TRBV11-2 | NA | CASRGTGTALNYGYTF | TGTGCCAGCAGGGGAACCGGGACAGCCCTCAACTATGGCTACACCTTC
TRBD1 | TRBJ2-7 | TRBV6-5 | NA | CASGTGASYEQYF | TGTGCCAGCGGGACAGGGGCCTCCTACGAGCAGTACTTC
TRBD1 | TRBJ1-2 | TRBV5-1 | NA | CASSPGQGKGGYTF | TGCGCCAGCAGCCCGGGACAGGGGAAGGGCGGCTACACCTTC
TRBD1 | TRBJ1-2 | TRBV7-9 | NA | CASRQRTGRHGYTF | TGTGCCAGCAGACAGAGGACAGGGCGACATGGCTACACCTTC
NA | TRBJ1-3 | TRBV19 | NA | CASSWGAHSGNTIYF | TGTGCCAGTAGTTGGGGCGCGCACTCTGGAAACACCATATATTTT
NA | TRBJ2-7 | TRBV15 | NA | CATSRGFWGSEQYF | TGTGCCACCAGCAGAGGTTTTTGGGGAAGCGAGCAGTACTTC
NA | TRBJ2-3 | TRBV9 | NA | CASSPLPTDTQYF | TGTGCCAGCAGCCCCCTACCAACAGATACGCAGTATTTT
TRBD1 | TRBJ1-1 | TRBV27 | NA | CASSSGQGGTEAFF | TGTGCCAGCAGTTCCGGACAGGGGGGAACTGAAGCTTTCTTT
NA | TRBJ2-7 | TRBV10-3 | NA | CAISVAGQTSYEQYF | TGTGCCATCAGTGTGGCTGGACAGACAAGTTACGAGCAGTACTTC
NA | TRBJ1-1 | TRBV12-5 | NA | CASPWDLNTEAFF | TGTGCTAGTCCTTGGGACCTGAACACTGAAGCTTTCTTT
NA | TRBJ1-4 | TRBV6-6 | NA | CASSRGVNNEKLFF | TGTGCCAGCAGCCGGGGGGTGAATAATGAAAAACTGTTTTTT
NA | TRBJ2-1 | TRBV5-4 | NA | CASSPSLQGLAYNEQFF | TGTGCCAGCAGTCCTAGCTTACAGGGCTTAGCTTACAATGAGCAGTTCTTC
TRBD1 | TRBJ2-3 | TRBV10-3 | NA | CAISAGTGSSTDTQYF | TGTGCCATCAGTGCCGGGACAGGATCTAGCACAGATACGCAGTATTTT
NA | TRBJ2-3 | TRBV6-1 | NA | CASSEGSPITDTQYF | TGTGCCAGCAGTGAAGGCAGTCCCATAACAGATACGCAGTATTTT
TRBD1 | TRBJ1-5 | TRBV6-1 | NA | CASRTGVFQPQHF | TGTGCCAGCAGAACAGGGGTCTTCCAGCCCCAGCATTTT
NA | TRBJ1-1 | TRBV20-1 | NA | CSSNTEAFF | TGCAGTTCGAACACTGAAGCTTTCTTT
NA | TRBJ2-5 | TRBV19 | NA | CASSILGPQETQYF | TGTGCCAGTAGTATATTGGGACCCCAAGAGACCCAGTACTTC
NA | TRBJ1-6 | TRBV7-9 | NA | CASSSRGASVNSPLHF | TGTGCCAGCAGCTCCCGGGGGGCCTCCGTAAATTCACCCCTCCACTTT
NA | TRBJ2-7 | TRBV25-1 | NA | CASSDLYEQYF | TGTGCCAGCAGTGACCTCTACGAGCAGTACTTC
TRBD1 | TRBJ1-1 | TRBV19 | NA | CASRGQGARHTEAFF | TGTGCCAGCAGGGGACAGGGGGCGCGGCACACTGAAGCTTTCTTT
TRBD1 | TRBJ1-5 | TRBV6-1 | once | CASMTGADQPQHF | TGTGCCAGCATGACAGGGGCAGATCAGCCCCAGCATTTT
NA | TRBJ2-3 | TRBV5-1 | NA | CASKTGLGADTQYF | TGCGCCAGCAAGACGGGCCTAGGGGCAGATACGCAGTATTTT
NA | TRBJ1-2 | TRBV19 | few | CASSASEFGYTF | TGTGCCAGTAGTGCCTCGGAGTTTGGCTACACCTTC
NA | TRBJ1-5 | TRBV10-3 | once | CAISEYKEQPQHF | TGTGCCATCAGTGAGTATAAGGAACAGCCCCAGCATTTT
TRBD2 | TRBJ2-5 | TRBV28 | NA | CATTTSAETQYF | TGTGCCACCACGACTAGCGCGGAGACCCAGTACTTC
TRBD2 | TRBJ2-2 | TRBV30 | NA | CAWNAGERTGELFF | TGTGCCTGGAACGCGGGGGAACGCACCGGGGAGCTGTTTTTT
TRBD1 | TRBJ1-2 | TRBV5-1 | NA | CASSLDRGLEGYTF | TGCGCCAGCAGCTTGGACAGGGGCTTGGAAGGCTACACCTTC
TRBD1 | TRBJ1-5 | TRBV29-1 | few | CSVGLFLGQGMVQPQHF | TGCAGCGTTGGTCTTTTTTTAGGACAGGGGATGGTACAGCCCCAGCATTTT
NA | TRBJ1-1 | TRBV6-6 | NA | CASSWTARNTEAFF | TGTGCCAGCAGTTGGACAGCCCGGAACACTGAAGCTTTCTTT
NA | TRBJ2-6 | TRBV2 | few | CASSEQGPGANVLTF | TGTGCCAGCAGTGAACAAGGCCCTGGGGCCAACGTCCTGACTTTC
NA | TRBJ2-6 | TRBV9 | NA | CASSADSGANVLTF | TGTGCCAGCAGCGCAGACTCTGGGGCCAACGTCCTGACTTTC
NA | TRBJ1-2 | TRBV5-6 | NA | CASSWVDGRVGGYTF | TGTGCCAGCAGCTGGGTGGATGGCAGGGTGGGTGGCTACACCTTC
TRBD2 | TRBJ2-3 | TRBV7-9 | NA | CASSSRALADTDTQYF | TGTGCCAGCAGCTCACGGGCACTAGCGGACACAGATACGCAGTATTTT
NA | TRBJ1-1 | TRBV2 | NA | CASRNRDTASNTEAFF | TGTGCCAGCAGGAACCGGGACACGGCCTCGAACACTGAAGCTTTCTTT
TRBD2 | TRBJ2-7 | TRBV7-2 | NA | CASSPRGLAGGEQYF | TGTGCCAGCAGCCCGCGTGGCCTAGCGGGAGGCGAGCAGTACTTC
NA | TRBJ2-3 | TRBV10-3 | NA | CAISVGGAEDTQYF | TGTGCCATCAGTGTAGGCGGAGCGGAAGATACGCAGTATTTT
TRBD1 | TRBJ2-7 | TRBV18 | NA | CASSPGGGQGHEQYF | TGTGCCAGCTCACCAGGAGGGGGACAGGGCCACGAGCAGTACTTC
NA | TRBJ2-3 | TRBV5-4 | NA | CASSRGGQGRPDTQYF | TGTGCCAGCTCCAGAGGTGGGCAGGGAAGACCAGATACGCAGTATTTT
NA | TRBJ1-2 | TRBV19 | NA | CASSIDGYGYTF | TGTGCCAGTAGTATTGATGGGTATGGCTACACCTTC
NA | TRBJ2-5 | TRBV4-2 | NA | CASSQVSSERETQYF | TGTGCCAGCAGCCAAGTCTCGTCGGAGAGAGAGACCCAGTACTTC
TRBD1 | TRBJ2-5 | TRBV11-3 | NA | CASSLAGTGTETQYF | TGTGCCAGCAGCTTGGCCGGGACAGGGACGGAGACCCAGTACTTC
NA | TRBJ1-2 | TRBV7-9 | NA | CASSPSAQNYGYTF | TGTGCCAGCAGCCCGTCCGCTCAAAACTATGGCTACACCTTC
NA | TRBJ2-5 | TRBV6-6 | NA | CASSDEETQYF | TGTGCCAGCAGTGACGAGGAGACCCAGTACTTC
NA | TRBJ1-2 | TRBV2 | NA | CASRGNYGYTF | TGTGCCAGCAGAGGGAACTATGGCTACACCTTC
NA | TRBJ1-5 | TRBV28 | once | CASSFFREPQHF | TGTGCCAGCAGTTTCTTCAGGGAGCCCCAGCATTTT
NA | TRBJ1-5 | TRBV5-1 | NA | CASSPGSSGNQPQHF | TGCGCCAGCAGCCCAGGGAGTAGCGGGAATCAGCCCCAGCATTTT